This T cell receptor beta chain is from a study of blood T cell repertoires in COVID-19 (dated by TCRdb to the early 2020s). Broadly, across the study: Collaborator samples came from the United States, Italy and Spain and covered acute and convalescent phases of COVID-19. The dataset comprised deeply sampled blood TCRbeta repertoires from subjects exposed to, actively infected with, or recovered from COVID-19. The repertoires were released in a freely available public database intended as a resource for research on the immune response to SARS-CoV-2. A de-identified subject ID, COVID-19 status, age in years and sex were almost always included in the sample metadata. The material from the prospective study consisted of cDNA or gDNA derived from T cells, B-cell-depleted T cells, or PBMCs. Where HLA class I and class II types were available, the types were taken from metadata supplied by the sample provider, not from assay-based typing. The samples were drawn from two sources: the first 160 participants of the ongoing ImmuneRACE study, and 1,000 to 1,500 subjects contributed by 6 global collaborators. What the work shows at the level of the full study, not this receptor alone: The quantity of clinical and demographic metadata differed by source and by participant and was supplied without curation.

TCRbeta CDR3 regions were amplified from genomic DNA by means of the immunoSEQ Assay, a bias-controlled multiplex PCR. The paper's data handling went like this. Within the assay, amplification of reference gene primers was used to estimate how many nucleated cells each sample contained. To quantify the absolute abundance of each unique TCRbeta CDR3 rearrangement, sequence reads were collapsed and filtered. Productive Simpson clonality was computed per sample as the square root of Simpson's diversity index over productive rearrangements. This is the immuneACCESS table as TCRdb keeps it, with only in-frame sequences that have V and J called. A part of the clones is gone; compared with another copy, unresolved V genes explain less than half, and the rest is unexplained. That table furnishes V, J and clone size, whereas the DNA furnished D and trimming. The sample table lists about 120,000 clones, around 77% of them with a count of one. Of the sample, roughly 7.3% is held by the ten largest clones.

Looking up the germline V gene yields CDR1 SGHDT and CDR2 YYEEEE. V ends up 4 bases short and J 2 bases short, with an unmatched junction base count of 6. Counted from cysteine to phenylalanine, this CDR3 has 14 amino acids. Only the CDR3 part of the read is kept: 42 bases, read in frame from the first base. With regard to this clone: It has no known antigen specificity. Qualities for individual bases were not recorded, and no much larger clone is one base off.

The collaborating institutions used their own protocols to collect whole blood in K2EDTA tubes. For TCRbeta analysis, collaborators shipped samples as frozen whole blood, isolated PBMCs, or DNA extracted from either of those sample types. The source material was peripheral blood. This TCR was sampled from a human donor in a cohort sampled during active COVID-19. The receptor chain draws on TRBV5-6 and TRBJ2-7; the central 7 bases match TRBD1. The CDR3 protein sequence reads: CASSPGTVPYEQYF. The DNA sequence is given as TGTGCCAGCAGCCCCGGGACAGTCCCCTACGAGCAGTACTTC.